The rows below give T cell receptor beta chains drawn from one sample of a study of cytomegalovirus exposure and HLA in healthy donors. The method was immunoSEQ multiplex PCR; TCRdb's version includes in-frame clones alone and lacks a portion of them. Of about 95,000 clones listed, 85% are singletons. Sample: PBMCs. The origin of the receptors is a man aged 18-30 years in good health and CMV-seropositive. The CDR3 runs from the conserved cysteine through the conserved F or W. The order of the fields is J gene, D gene, V gene, clone size, CDR3 DNA, CDR3 protein. D genes are given only for firm matches. Size tells how often a clone was seen (once, few, many) or the class of an expanded clone, and some rows leave it out.

J gene: TRBJ2-5; D gene: TRBD1; V gene: TRBV7-7; clone size: NA; CDR3 DNA: TGTGCCAGCAGCTTAGTAGTGACAGGGGCCCAAGAGACCCAGTACTTC; CDR3 protein: CASSLVVTGAQETQYF
J gene: TRBJ2-5; D gene: NA; V gene: TRBV5-1; clone size: NA; CDR3 DNA: TGCGCCAGCAGCTTGGGGTTTACTGGGCTCCAAGAGACCCAGTACTTC; CDR3 protein: CASSLGFTGLQETQYF
J gene: TRBJ1-3; D gene: TRBD1; V gene: TRBV5-4; clone size: NA; CDR3 DNA: TGTGCCAGCAGCGCGAACAGGGGCGGAAACACCATATATTTT; CDR3 protein: CASSANRGGNTIYF
J gene: TRBJ1-2; D gene: NA; V gene: TRBV4-1; clone size: NA; CDR3 DNA: TGCGCCAGCAGCCGTTTAGGCGGGACCGCTAACTATGGCTACACCTTC; CDR3 protein: CASSRLGGTANYGYTF
J gene: TRBJ2-1; D gene: NA; V gene: TRBV4-2; clone size: NA; CDR3 DNA: TGTGCCAGCAGCCAAGAAACGGGACTCCTAATTTACAATGAGCAGTTCTTC; CDR3 protein: CASSQETGLLIYNEQFF
J gene: TRBJ2-2; D gene: TRBD2; V gene: TRBV4-1; clone size: NA; CDR3 DNA: TGCGCCAGCAGCCAACCTACGGGACTAGCGGGAGAGAACACCGGGGAGCTGTTTTTT; CDR3 protein: CASSQPTGLAGENTGELFF
J gene: TRBJ2-1; D gene: TRBD2; V gene: TRBV19; clone size: once; CDR3 DNA: TGTGCCAGTAGTGCCCTAGCGGAAGGAAATGAGCAGTTCTTC; CDR3 protein: CASSALAEGNEQFF
J gene: TRBJ1-4; D gene: NA; V gene: TRBV28; clone size: NA; CDR3 DNA: TGTGCCAGCAGGTCGGGATTCAATGAAAAACTGTTTTTT; CDR3 protein: CASRSGFNEKLFF
J gene: TRBJ1-6; D gene: NA; V gene: TRBV2; clone size: NA; CDR3 DNA: TGTGCCAGCAGTGAGGAGAGGGCGAATTCACCCCTCCACTTT; CDR3 protein: CASSEERANSPLHF
J gene: TRBJ2-3; D gene: NA; V gene: TRBV19; clone size: NA; CDR3 DNA: TGTGCCAGTAGGTCACGGGGGAGAGGCACAGATACGCAGTATTTT; CDR3 protein: CASRSRGRGTDTQYF
J gene: TRBJ1-2; D gene: NA; V gene: TRBV4-2; clone size: once; CDR3 DNA: TGTGCCAGCAGCCAAGATCCAGGGAACGCTGGCTACACCTTC; CDR3 protein: CASSQDPGNAGYTF
J gene: TRBJ2-2; D gene: NA; V gene: TRBV5-1; clone size: NA; CDR3 DNA: TGCGCCAGCAGCGTCGGACAGTACACCGGGGAGCTGTTTTTT; CDR3 protein: CASSVGQYTGELFF
J gene: TRBJ1-2; D gene: TRBD1; V gene: TRBV6-6; clone size: few; CDR3 DNA: TGTGCCAGCAGGCCGACAGGGCGGCGGGGCTACACCTTC; CDR3 protein: CASRPTGRRGYTF
J gene: TRBJ2-3; D gene: TRBD2; V gene: TRBV7-3; clone size: NA; CDR3 DNA: TGTGCCAGCAGCTTGAGGGGTAGCGGGAGCACAGATACGCAGTATTTT; CDR3 protein: CASSLRGSGSTDTQYF
J gene: TRBJ2-3; D gene: NA; V gene: TRBV5-6; clone size: NA; CDR3 DNA: TGTGCCAGCAGCGGGGGGTCCTCCACAGATACGCAGTATTTT; CDR3 protein: CASSGGSSTDTQYF
J gene: TRBJ1-1; D gene: NA; V gene: TRBV11-3; clone size: NA; CDR3 DNA: TGTGCCAGCAGCTTAGCTCGGGAGGCAGGGGAAGCTTTCTTT; CDR3 protein: CASSLAREAGEAFF
J gene: TRBJ1-2; D gene: NA; V gene: TRBV5-6; clone size: once; CDR3 DNA: TGTGCCAGCAGGCGTGAGGGAGGCGACTATGGCTACACCTTC; CDR3 protein: CASRREGGDYGYTF
J gene: TRBJ2-7; D gene: TRBD1; V gene: TRBV5-1; clone size: NA; CDR3 DNA: TGCGCCAGCAGTACTACCGCAGGGGGATTCTCCTACGAGCAGTACTTC; CDR3 protein: CASSTTAGGFSYEQYF
J gene: TRBJ2-5; D gene: TRBD2; V gene: TRBV5-1; clone size: NA; CDR3 DNA: TGCGCCAGCAGCTTGGGACTAGCGGAAAAGACCCAGTACTTC; CDR3 protein: CASSLGLAEKTQYF
J gene: TRBJ1-5; D gene: TRBD1; V gene: TRBV28; clone size: few; CDR3 DNA: TGTGCCAGCAGCCCCGGACAGGGCAATCAGCCCCAGCATTTT; CDR3 protein: CASSPGQGNQPQHF
J gene: TRBJ2-1; D gene: TRBD2; V gene: TRBV9; clone size: once; CDR3 DNA: TGTGCCAGCAGCCGAAACGGACTAGCGGGTTCCCCCTCCAATGAGCAGTTCTTC; CDR3 protein: CASSRNGLAGSPSNEQFF
J gene: TRBJ2-2; D gene: TRBD2; V gene: TRBV4-2; clone size: NA; CDR3 DNA: TGTGCCAGCAGCCCTTCGACTAGCGGGAGTTTAAACACCGGGGAGCTGTTTTTT; CDR3 protein: CASSPSTSGSLNTGELFF
J gene: TRBJ1-1; D gene: NA; V gene: TRBV6-5; clone size: NA; CDR3 DNA: TGTGCCAGCAGTTACAACTCGAACACTGAAGCTTTCTTT; CDR3 protein: CASSYNSNTEAFF
J gene: TRBJ2-5; D gene: TRBD2; V gene: TRBV7-2; clone size: once; CDR3 DNA: TGTGCCAGCAGCTCAACCCGGCTAGCGGGAGGGACCCAGTACTTC; CDR3 protein: CASSSTRLAGGTQYF
J gene: TRBJ1-2; D gene: NA; V gene: TRBV2; clone size: NA; CDR3 DNA: TGTGCCTCTCTGGGGCGGACCGTTGGCTACACCTTC; CDR3 protein: CASLGRTVGYTF
J gene: TRBJ2-7; D gene: TRBD1; V gene: TRBV5-4; clone size: NA; CDR3 DNA: TGTGCCAGCAGCACCTGGGACAGCTACGAGCAGTACTTC; CDR3 protein: CASSTWDSYEQYF
J gene: TRBJ1-2; D gene: NA; V gene: TRBV4-1; clone size: NA; CDR3 DNA: TGCGCCAGCAGCCAAGACAGGGGAAATGGCTACACCTTC; CDR3 protein: CASSQDRGNGYTF
J gene: TRBJ2-3; D gene: NA; V gene: TRBV28; clone size: NA; CDR3 DNA: TGTGCCAGCAGTGATTCCCCGCCTGACTCGGGTACGCAGTATTTT; CDR3 protein: CASSDSPPDSGTQYF
J gene: TRBJ2-7; D gene: NA; V gene: TRBV18; clone size: few; CDR3 DNA: TGTGCCAGCTCACCGGGCGGGGTGCAAACGCAGTACTTC; CDR3 protein: CASSPGGVQTQYF
J gene: TRBJ2-2; D gene: NA; V gene: TRBV19; clone size: NA; CDR3 DNA: TGTGCCAGTACCGGCTCGGGGAACACCGGGGAGCTGTTTTTT; CDR3 protein: CASTGSGNTGELFF
J gene: TRBJ2-2; D gene: TRBD1; V gene: TRBV7-8; clone size: NA; CDR3 DNA: TGTGCCAGCAGCTTAGGGTCTTGGGGACAGGGGAACACCGGGGAGCTGTTTTTT; CDR3 protein: CASSLGSWGQGNTGELFF
J gene: TRBJ2-3; D gene: TRBD1; V gene: TRBV4-1; clone size: NA; CDR3 DNA: TGCGCCAGCAGCCAAGTTACAGGGGCGGCAGATACGCAGTATTTT; CDR3 protein: CASSQVTGAADTQYF
J gene: TRBJ2-1; D gene: TRBD2; V gene: TRBV30; clone size: few; CDR3 DNA: TGTGCCTCCGAAGCGGGAGGTATGGATGAGCAGTTCTTC; CDR3 protein: CASEAGGMDEQFF
J gene: TRBJ2-5; D gene: TRBD2; V gene: TRBV4-1; clone size: few; CDR3 DNA: TGCGCCAGCAGCCGCCAATGGCCCAGCGGGGCAGAGACCCAGTACTTC; CDR3 protein: CASSRQWPSGAETQYF
J gene: TRBJ2-5; D gene: TRBD2; V gene: TRBV5-1; clone size: once; CDR3 DNA: TGCGCCAGCAGCTTAGGCGGGAGTGATCAAGAGACCCAGTACTTC; CDR3 protein: CASSLGGSDQETQYF
J gene: TRBJ2-2; D gene: NA; V gene: TRBV5-1; clone size: NA; CDR3 DNA: TGCGCCAGCAGCCTAACAGGGGGGGACACCGGGGAGCTGTTTTTT; CDR3 protein: CASSLTGGDTGELFF
J gene: TRBJ2-1; D gene: TRBD2; V gene: TRBV6-1; clone size: NA; CDR3 DNA: TGTGCCAGCAGTGACCCTAGCGGATACTCCTACAATGAGCAGTTCTTC; CDR3 protein: CASSDPSGYSYNEQFF
J gene: TRBJ1-2; D gene: TRBD1; V gene: TRBV27; clone size: NA; CDR3 DNA: TGTGCCAGCAGGTGGGGGACAGGGGACTATGGCTACACCTTC; CDR3 protein: CASRWGTGDYGYTF
J gene: TRBJ1-2; D gene: NA; V gene: TRBV4-2; clone size: NA; CDR3 DNA: TGTGCCAGCAGCCAAGTGAGGGAATCAGGCTACACCTTC; CDR3 protein: CASSQVRESGYTF
J gene: TRBJ1-1; D gene: NA; V gene: TRBV28; clone size: NA; CDR3 DNA: TGTGCCAGCAAGCAAAGGGGTGGCACTGAAGCTTTCTTT; CDR3 protein: CASKQRGGTEAFF
J gene: TRBJ2-1; D gene: NA; V gene: TRBV28; clone size: few; CDR3 DNA: TGTGCCAGCAGCTCCCAGGGCTATGAGCAGTTCTTC; CDR3 protein: CASSSQGYEQFF
J gene: TRBJ1-1; D gene: NA; V gene: TRBV10-3; clone size: once; CDR3 DNA: TGTGCCTCGGGAACCGCAGACACTGAAGCTTTCTTT; CDR3 protein: CASGTADTEAFF
J gene: TRBJ1-1; D gene: NA; V gene: TRBV19; clone size: NA; CDR3 DNA: TGTGCCAGTAGTCTTCAGACAAAAATGAACACTGAAGCTTTCTTT; CDR3 protein: CASSLQTKMNTEAFF